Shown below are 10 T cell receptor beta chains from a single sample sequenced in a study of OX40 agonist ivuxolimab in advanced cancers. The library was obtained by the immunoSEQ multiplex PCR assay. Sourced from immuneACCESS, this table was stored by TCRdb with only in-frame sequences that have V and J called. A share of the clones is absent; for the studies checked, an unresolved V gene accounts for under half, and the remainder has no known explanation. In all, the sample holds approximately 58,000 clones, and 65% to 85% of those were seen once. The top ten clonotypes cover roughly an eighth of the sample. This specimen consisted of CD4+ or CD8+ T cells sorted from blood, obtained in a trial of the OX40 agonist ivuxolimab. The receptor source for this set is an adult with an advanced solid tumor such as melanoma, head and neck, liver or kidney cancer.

The DNA of the CDR3 is TGTGCCACCAGCAGAGATTCCACGGAGGGGAGGGAGCAGTACTTC. Amino acids: CATSRDSTEGREQYF. V and J are TRBV15 and TRBJ2-7; a weak D match, TRBD2 (6 bases). V was pared by 0 bases and J by 7 bases, with 16 bases between. Germline V lookup: CDR1 LNHNV, CDR2 YYDKDF (reference sequence). This CDR3 is built from 15 residues.

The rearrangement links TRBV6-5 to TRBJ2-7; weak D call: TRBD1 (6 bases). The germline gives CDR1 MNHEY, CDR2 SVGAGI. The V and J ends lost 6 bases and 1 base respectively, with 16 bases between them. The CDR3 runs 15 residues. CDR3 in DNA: TGTGCCAGCAGGCCTACAACGGACAGTTCCTACGAGCAGTACTTC. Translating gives CASRPTTDSSYEQYF.

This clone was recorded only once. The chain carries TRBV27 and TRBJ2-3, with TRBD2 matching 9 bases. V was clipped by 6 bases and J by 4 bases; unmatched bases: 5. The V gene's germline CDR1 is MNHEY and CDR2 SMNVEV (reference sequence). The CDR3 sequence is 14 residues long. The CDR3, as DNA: TGTGCCAGCAGACGCGCGGGAGGGGCAGATACGCAGTATTTT. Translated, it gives CASRRAGGADTQYF.

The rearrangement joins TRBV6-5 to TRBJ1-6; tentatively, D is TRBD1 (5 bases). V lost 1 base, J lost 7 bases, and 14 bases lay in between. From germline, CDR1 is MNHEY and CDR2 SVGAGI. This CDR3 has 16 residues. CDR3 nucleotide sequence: TGTGCCAGCAGTTACTACCCGGGACGGTCAAATTCACCCCTCCACTTT. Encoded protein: CASSYYPGRSNSPLHF.

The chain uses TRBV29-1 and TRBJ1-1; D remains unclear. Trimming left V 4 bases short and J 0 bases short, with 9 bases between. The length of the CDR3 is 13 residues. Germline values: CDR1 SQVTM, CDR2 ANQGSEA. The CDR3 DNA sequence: TGCAGCGTTGTCTGGGTCATGAACACTGAAGCTTTCTTT. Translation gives CSVVWVMNTEAFF.

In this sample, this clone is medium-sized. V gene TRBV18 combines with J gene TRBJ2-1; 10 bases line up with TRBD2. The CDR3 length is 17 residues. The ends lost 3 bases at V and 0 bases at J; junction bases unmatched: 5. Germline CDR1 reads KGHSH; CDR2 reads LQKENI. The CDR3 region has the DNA TGTGCCAGCTCACCGGAAGCGGGAGGGGGCTCCTACAATGAGCAGTTCTTC. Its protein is CASSPEAGGGSYNEQFF.

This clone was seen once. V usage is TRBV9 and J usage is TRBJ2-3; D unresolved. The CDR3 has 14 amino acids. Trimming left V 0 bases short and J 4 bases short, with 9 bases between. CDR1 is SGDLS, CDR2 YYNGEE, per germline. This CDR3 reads CASSVEQLPDTQYF. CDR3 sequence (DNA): TGTGCCAGCAGCGTAGAACAGCTGCCAGATACGCAGTATTTT.

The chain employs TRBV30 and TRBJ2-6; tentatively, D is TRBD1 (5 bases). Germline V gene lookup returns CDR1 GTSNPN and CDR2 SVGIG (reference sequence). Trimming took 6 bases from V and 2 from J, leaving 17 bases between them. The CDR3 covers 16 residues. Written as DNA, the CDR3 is TGTGCCTGCCCACGAAGGGGTTTTACTGGGGCCAACGTCCTGACTTTC. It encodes CACPRRGFTGANVLTF.

This CDR3 reads CAARWGGNQPQHF. DNA for the CDR3: TGTGCCGCAAGATGGGGGGGCAATCAGCCCCAGCATTTT. This chain uses TRBV28 with TRBJ1-5, with a possible D match to TRBD1 (5 bases). CDR1 and CDR2 (germline): MDHEN, SYDVKM. Trimming removed 11 bases at V and 2 bases at J, with 13 bases between. This CDR3 is built from 13 residues.

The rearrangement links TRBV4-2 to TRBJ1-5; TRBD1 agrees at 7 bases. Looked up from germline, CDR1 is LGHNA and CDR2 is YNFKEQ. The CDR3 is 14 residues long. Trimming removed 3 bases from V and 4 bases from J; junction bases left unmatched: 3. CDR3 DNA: TGTGCCAGCAGCCACGGGACAGAGAATCAGCCCCAGCATTTT. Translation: CASSHGTENQPQHF.